This passage covers 30 T cell receptor beta chains from one sample sequenced in a study of blood T cell repertoires in COVID-19. The data were produced by immunoSEQ multiplex PCR, yet TCRdb's version contains in-frame clones alone and is incomplete. The data hold over 250,000 clones, with approximately 90% observed a single time. The sequencing sample was made of PBMCs or T cells enriched from blood (not recorded which). Source of these receptors: a woman in her late teens or twenties who had recovered from COVID-19.

This clone appeared a single time. CDR3 DNA sequence: TGTGCCAGCAGTTTAAGAGGACACTTAAATCAGCCCCAGCATTTT. The encoded protein is CASSLRGHLNQPQHF. The V and J genes are TRBV28 and TRBJ1-5; tentative D call: TRBD1 (5 bases). Germline V gene data show CDR1 as MDHEN and CDR2 as SYDVKM. The CDR3 loop spans 15 amino acids. V was trimmed by 2 bases and J by 4 bases, leaving 12 bases between them.

This chain uses TRBV6-5 with TRBJ2-1; weak D call: TRBD2 (5 bases). The germline CDR1 and CDR2 sequences are MNHEY and SVGAGI. Trimming took off 8 bases at V and 3 bases at J, with 14 bases between the two ends. This CDR3 contains 14 residues. Here the CDR3 DNA reads TGTGCCAGCTCTGGCCCCGGGGACTACAATGAGCAGTTCTTC. Translated, it gives CASSGPGDYNEQFF.

This chain links TRBV11-2 with TRBJ2-7, with 8 bases that match TRBD2. Germline V gene lookup returns CDR1 SGHAT and CDR2 FQNNGV. The CDR3 sequence is 15 residues long. V lost 4 bases, J lost 2 bases, and 7 bases stayed unmatched. CDR3 sequence reads: CASSSGLAGAYEQYF. The CDR3 region has the DNA TGTGCCAGCAGCTCCGGACTAGCAGGGGCCTACGAGCAGTACTTC.

The rearrangement uses TRBV7-3 and TRBJ2-2; 7 positions match TRBD2. This CDR3 is 13 amino acids long. CDR1 is SGHTA, CDR2 FQGTGA, per germline. Trimming cost V 5 bases and J 7 bases; bases outside gene matches: 4. The CDR3 loop reads CASSTSAVGELFF. Written as DNA, the CDR3 is TGTGCCAGCAGCACTAGCGCCGTCGGGGAGCTGTTTTTT.

This chain links TRBV28 with TRBJ2-7; 8 nucleotides agree with TRBD1. J gave up 0 bases and V 10 bases, and 8 bases lay outside the gene matches. Germline CDR1 and CDR2: MDHEN and SYDVKM. The CDR3 is 14 residues long. In DNA, the CDR3 is TGTGCCAACTCCCCCCAGGGGGCCTCCTACGAGCAGTACTTC. Its translation: CANSPQGASYEQYF.

V is TRBV9 and J is TRBJ1-2; D might be TRBD1 (6 bases). The length of the CDR3 is 19 residues. V lost 3 bases and J lost 6, with 30 bases in between. CDR1 SGDLS and CDR2 YYNGEE come from the germline V gene. As DNA, the CDR3 is TGTGCCAGCAGCGGTAACCTACAGGTACCAGCCGGGGGGCCCCATGGCTACACCTTC. This encodes CASSGNLQVPAGGPHGYTF.

This clone is a singleton in its sample. The chain combines TRBV25-1 with TRBJ2-3; TRBD2 aligns across 7 bases. This CDR3 is built from 14 residues. The germline CDR1 and CDR2 sequences are MGHDK and SYGVNS. The J segment lost 3 bases and the V segment lost 8 bases, leaving 8 bases of the junction unmatched. CDR3 residues: CASAVREGTDTQYF. In DNA, the CDR3 is TGTGCCAGCGCCGTCAGGGAGGGGACAGATACGCAGTATTTT.

The chain joins TRBV7-8 to TRBJ1-6; the match to TRBD1 covers 11 bases. V shed 3 bases, J shed 10 bases, and the junction held 11 bases outside the gene matches. The CDR3 contains 17 residues. Germline CDR1 SGHVS, CDR2 FQNEAQ. CDR3 in amino acids: CASSFIDGTGGQSPLHF. As DNA, the CDR3 is TGTGCCAGCAGCTTTATTGACGGGACAGGGGGACAATCACCCCTCCACTTT.

The V gene is TRBV7-9, the J gene TRBJ1-2; D is possibly TRBD1 (6 bases). Germline lookup yields CDR1 SEHNR and CDR2 FQNEAQ (reference sequence). V lost 5 bases and J 4 bases, leaving 14 bases between the germline ends. There are 14 residues in the CDR3. The CDR3 protein is CASSLLDRSYGYTF. The CDR3 DNA follows: TGTGCCAGCAGCCTCCTAGACAGGTCCTATGGCTACACCTTC. Filled out from reference TRBV7-9 and TRBJ1-2, the complete variable domain reads DTGVSQNPRHKITKRGQNVTFRCDPISEHNRLYWYRQTLGQGPEFLTYFQNEAQLEKSRLLSDRFSAERPKGSFSTLEIQRTEQGDSAMYLCASSLLDRSYGYTFGSGTRLTVV.

CDR3 DNA: TGTGCCAGCAGCTGGGTCCCCCGGGAGAGTGAGCAGTTCTTC. It is translated as CASSWVPRESEQFF. This chain connects TRBV7-6 to TRBJ2-1; tentatively, D is TRBD2 (6 bases). V dropped 4 bases and J dropped 9 bases, with 16 bases sitting between them. CDR1 and CDR2 (germline): SGHVS, FNYEAQ. The CDR3 is made up of 14 amino acids.

The rearrangement uses TRBV9 and TRBJ2-3, with D tentatively TRBD1 (5 bases). Per germline, CDR1 SGDLS and CDR2 YYNGEE. This CDR3 has 13 residues. The ends were cut back, 4 bases at V and 2 bases at J, with 8 bases in the middle. The CDR3 spells CASSNRFTDTQYF. The CDR3 nucleotides are TGTGCCAGCAGCAACAGGTTCACAGATACGCAGTATTTT. Drawing the rest from reference TRBV9 and TRBJ2-3, the complete variable domain is DSGVTQTPKHLITATGQRVTLRCSPRSGDLSVYWYQQSLDQGLQFLIQYYNGEERAKGNILERFSAQQFPDLHSELNLSSLELGDSALYFCASSNRFTDTQYFGPGTRLTVL.

V and J are TRBV9 and TRBJ1-2; 8 bases agree with TRBD1. The germline gives CDR1 SGDLS, CDR2 YYNGEE. V trimming: 0 bases; J trimming: 6 bases; junction bases outside the gene matches: 10. CDR3 length equals 16 residues. CDR3 coding DNA: TGTGCCAGCAGCGTAGATCCAGGGGGCGCTTGGGATGGCTACACCTTC. It codes for CASSVDPGGAWDGYTF. The full variable domain, with the rest looked up from reference TRBV9 and TRBJ1-2, is DSGVTQTPKHLITATGQRVTLRCSPRSGDLSVYWYQQSLDQGLQFLIQYYNGEERAKGNILERFSAQQFPDLHSELNLSSLELGDSALYFCASSVDPGGAWDGYTFGSGTRLTVV.

The V call is TRBV5-4, the J call TRBJ2-1; 9 bases agree with TRBD1. Trimming cost V 5 bases and J 6 bases; bases outside gene matches: 12. This CDR3 region has 16 residues. From germline, CDR1 is SGHNT and CDR2 YYREEE (reference sequence). Here the CDR3 DNA reads TGTGCCAGCAGTCTTGGGGGACAGGGTAAAGTCAATGAGCAGTTCTTC. This gives the protein CASSLGGQGKVNEQFF.

This clone was observed a single time. The chain has TRBV18 and TRBJ1-2; D is undetermined. This CDR3 has 15 residues. Germline V gene data show CDR1 as KGHSH and CDR2 as LQKENI. The germline V and J ends were trimmed by 1 base and 5 bases, with 14 bases remaining between them. The CDR3 is CASSPLSMGLYGYTF. In DNA, the CDR3 is TGTGCCAGCTCACCACTGAGTATGGGCCTGTATGGCTACACCTTC.

The rearrangement joins TRBV11-3 to TRBJ2-2; no definite D call. CDR3 length: 13 residues. Germline V gene sequence: CDR1 SGHNT, CDR2 YENEEA. Deletions cut 6 bases from V and 0 bases from J, with 5 bases between. CDR3 in DNA: TGTGCCAGCAGGAGTACGAACACCGGGGAGCTGTTTTTT. Protein: CASRSTNTGELFF.

The J gene is TRBJ2-7, the V gene TRBV4-1; maybe TRBD1 (5 bases). Germline V gives CDR1 MGHRA, CDR2 YSYEKL. The CDR3 sequence is 15 residues long. Trimming took 4 bases from V and 3 from J, leaving 16 bases between them. CDR3 in amino acids: CASSPESSRDYEQYF. CDR3 coding DNA: TGCGCCAGCAGCCCCGAGTCAAGCAGGGACTACGAGCAGTACTTC.

The V gene is TRBV5-4, the J gene TRBJ2-3; no reliable D call. V dropped 4 bases and J dropped 3 bases, with 9 bases sitting between them. The germline V gene encodes CDR1 SGHNT and CDR2 YYREEE (reference sequence). The CDR3 is 13 residues long. The CDR3 loop is CASSQRGTDTQYF. The CDR3 nucleotides are TGTGCCAGCAGCCAGAGAGGTACAGATACGCAGTATTTT.

The rearrangement joins TRBV5-4 to TRBJ2-1; perhaps TRBD2 as D (5 bases). Germline values: CDR1 SGHNT, CDR2 YYREEE (reference sequence). With 4 bases removed from V and 9 bases from J, the gap between germline ends came to 20 bases. The CDR3 has 15 amino acids. This CDR3 reads CASSPGERPWSEQFF. The CDR3 DNA sequence: TGTGCCAGCAGCCCCGGGGAGCGACCCTGGTCTGAGCAGTTCTTC. Variable domain in full (rest from reference TRBV5-4 and TRBJ2-1): ETGVTQSPTHLIKTRGQQVTLRCSSQSGHNTVSWYQQALGQGPQFIFQYYREEENGRGNFPPRFSGLQFPNYSSELNVNALELDDSALYLCASSPGERPWSEQFFGPGTRLTVL.

The V and J genes are TRBV18 and TRBJ2-7, with TRBD1 as a possible D gene (5 bases). V was trimmed by 0 bases and J by 2 bases, leaving 14 bases between them. The CDR3 extends over 16 amino acids. The V gene's germline CDR1 is KGHSH and CDR2 LQKENI. The CDR3: CASSPPLRDSAYEQYF. The DNA for the CDR3 is TGTGCCAGCTCACCACCGCTCAGAGACAGTGCCTACGAGCAGTACTTC. Using reference TRBV18 and TRBJ2-7 for the parts outside the CDR3, the full variable domain is NAGVMQNPRHLVRRRGQEARLRCSPMKGHSHVYWYRQLPEEGLKFMVYLQKENIIDESGMPKERFSAEFPKEGPSILRIQQVVRGDSAAYFCASSPPLRDSAYEQYFGPGTRLTVT.

The rearrangement links TRBV28 to TRBJ1-1; the D is unclear. This CDR3 contains 15 residues. Trimming stripped 7 bases from V and 2 bases from J, with 17 bases between. Germline V CDR1 and CDR2: MDHEN, SYDVKM. The CDR3 sequence is CASIIGGVFNTEAFF. The CDR3 nucleotides are TGTGCCAGCATCATCGGCGGGGTTTTTAACACTGAAGCTTTCTTT.

This clone was observed a single time. The genes are TRBV28 and TRBJ1-2; the match to TRBD1 covers 7 bases. This CDR3 is built from 16 residues. The trim removed 4 bases at V and 2 bases at J, leaving 10 bases unmatched. The V gene's germline CDR1 is MDHEN and CDR2 SYDVKM. The CDR3 sequence: CASSSRQGTFNYGYTF. CDR3 DNA sequence: TGTGCCAGCAGTTCGCGACAGGGCACCTTCAACTATGGCTACACCTTC.

V gene TRBV7-9 combines with J gene TRBJ1-6; D is perhaps TRBD1 (5 bases). This CDR3 contains 15 residues. Trimming pared 8 bases from V and 7 bases from J, leaving 18 bases between. Germline V gene data show CDR1 as SEHNR and CDR2 as FQNEAQ (reference sequence). This CDR3 reads CASSVPGVVNSPLHF. CDR3 DNA sequence: TGTGCCAGCTCTGTCCCGGGGGTGGTGAATTCACCCCTCCACTTT.

V and J are TRBV3-1 (or the pseudogene TRBV3-2) and TRBJ1-4; D is possibly TRBD1 (6 bases). With 4 bases removed from V and 8 bases from J, the gap between germline ends came to 20 bases. CDR3 size: 16 residues. CDR1 is LGHDT, CDR2 YNNKEL, per germline (reference sequence). As DNA, the CDR3 is TGTGCCAGCAGCCCAGTAGTCCCGGACAGTAAAGAAAAACTGTTTTTT. Translation: CASSPVVPDSKEKLFF.

The V gene is TRBV14, the J gene TRBJ1-2, with a tentative D call TRBD1 (6 bases). Germline V gives CDR1 SGHDN, CDR2 FVKESK. The CDR3 consists of 18 residues. V was shortened by 6 bases and J by 2 bases, with 25 bases between the two germline ends. CDR3 sequence (DNA): TGTGCCAGCAGTCACGAGGACAGCTCATATCCCCAAAACTATGGCTACACCTTC. Its protein product is CASSHEDSSYPQNYGYTF.

V and J are TRBV20-1 and TRBJ1-2, with 7 bases identical to TRBD1. The junction had 8 bases not matched to a gene; V was cut back by 3 bases and J by 4 bases. CDR1 and CDR2 from the germline V gene are DFQATT and SNEGSKA (reference sequence). The CDR3 sequence is 14 residues long. The CDR3 sequence: CSASLGAGGYGYTF. CDR3 DNA sequence: TGCAGTGCTAGTCTTGGGGCAGGGGGCTATGGCTACACCTTC.

The V and J genes are TRBV29-1 and TRBJ1-5; TRBD1 aligns across 8 bases. Trimming removed 4 bases from V and 2 bases from J; junction bases left unmatched: 7. The CDR3 is 15 residues long. Germline V gene sequence: CDR1 SQVTM, CDR2 ANQGSEA. The CDR3 DNA is TGCAGCGTTGTATTGTCGGGACAGGGCAATCAGCCCCAGCATTTT. Its protein product is CSVVLSGQGNQPQHF.

The chain links TRBV4-3 to TRBJ2-7; D may be TRBD2 (5 bases). V lost 0 bases and J 4 bases, leaving 7 bases between the germline ends. The CDR3 sequence is 13 residues long. The V gene's germline CDR1 is LGHNA and CDR2 YSLEER. The CDR3 loop is CASSQDAGYEQYF. CDR3 coding DNA: TGCGCCAGCAGCCAAGATGCGGGTTACGAGCAGTACTTC.

The chain recombines TRBV2 with TRBJ1-2; TRBD1 aligns across 9 bases. Germline V gene lookup returns CDR1 SNHLY and CDR2 FYNNEI. The CDR3 has 13 residues. V was clipped by 5 bases and J by 5 bases; unmatched bases: 3. CDR3: CASSKGQGYGYTF. CDR3 coding DNA: TGTGCCAGCAGTAAAGGACAGGGGTATGGCTACACCTTC.

The gene calls are TRBV24-1 and TRBJ1-1; 8 nucleotides line up with TRBD1. With V trimmed by 6 bases and J by 4 bases, 3 bases remained unmatched. Germline loops: CDR1 KGHDR, CDR2 SFDVKD. The CDR3 totals 13 residues. CDR3 sequence reads: CATSSGGFTEAFF. The CDR3 DNA is TGTGCCACCAGTTCAGGGGGCTTCACTGAAGCTTTCTTT.

The count of this clone is one. CDR3 loop: CASSLEAAAGEQYF. Here the CDR3 DNA reads TGCGCCAGCAGCTTGGAGGCGGCCGCCGGCGAGCAGTACTTC. The chain employs TRBV5-1 and TRBJ2-7, with D unresolved. The germline V gene has CDR1 SGHRS and CDR2 YFSETQ. V lost 0 bases and J 6 bases, leaving 13 bases between the germline ends. The CDR3 spans 14 residues.